This TCR beta chain appears in the sequencing data of a study of cytomegalovirus exposure and HLA in healthy donors. General observations from the study: Usually a TCR sequence was rare, but some public TCRs were found in many donors.

About this clone itself: Its specificity is unknown.

The PCR used 60 Vbeta and 13 Jbeta primers. Sequenced by immunoSEQ multiplex PCR; TCRdb stores in-frame clones only, minus some. In the table there are about 110,000 clones, around four fifths of which are singletons. This clonotype was obtained from a man between 25 and 39 years old in good health and CMV-seropositive. Sequenced input: PBMCs.

The CDR3 spells CASSREGAERGAFF. The CDR3 nucleotides read TGCGCCAGCAGCCGTGAAGGGGCGGAACGTGGAGCTTTCTTT. The chain joins TRBV5-1 to TRBJ1-1, with a possible D match to TRBD1 (5 bases). CDR1 SGHRS and CDR2 YFSETQ come from the germline V gene. V shed 4 bases and J shed 10 bases, with 20 bases lying between them. The CDR3 sequence is 14 residues long.